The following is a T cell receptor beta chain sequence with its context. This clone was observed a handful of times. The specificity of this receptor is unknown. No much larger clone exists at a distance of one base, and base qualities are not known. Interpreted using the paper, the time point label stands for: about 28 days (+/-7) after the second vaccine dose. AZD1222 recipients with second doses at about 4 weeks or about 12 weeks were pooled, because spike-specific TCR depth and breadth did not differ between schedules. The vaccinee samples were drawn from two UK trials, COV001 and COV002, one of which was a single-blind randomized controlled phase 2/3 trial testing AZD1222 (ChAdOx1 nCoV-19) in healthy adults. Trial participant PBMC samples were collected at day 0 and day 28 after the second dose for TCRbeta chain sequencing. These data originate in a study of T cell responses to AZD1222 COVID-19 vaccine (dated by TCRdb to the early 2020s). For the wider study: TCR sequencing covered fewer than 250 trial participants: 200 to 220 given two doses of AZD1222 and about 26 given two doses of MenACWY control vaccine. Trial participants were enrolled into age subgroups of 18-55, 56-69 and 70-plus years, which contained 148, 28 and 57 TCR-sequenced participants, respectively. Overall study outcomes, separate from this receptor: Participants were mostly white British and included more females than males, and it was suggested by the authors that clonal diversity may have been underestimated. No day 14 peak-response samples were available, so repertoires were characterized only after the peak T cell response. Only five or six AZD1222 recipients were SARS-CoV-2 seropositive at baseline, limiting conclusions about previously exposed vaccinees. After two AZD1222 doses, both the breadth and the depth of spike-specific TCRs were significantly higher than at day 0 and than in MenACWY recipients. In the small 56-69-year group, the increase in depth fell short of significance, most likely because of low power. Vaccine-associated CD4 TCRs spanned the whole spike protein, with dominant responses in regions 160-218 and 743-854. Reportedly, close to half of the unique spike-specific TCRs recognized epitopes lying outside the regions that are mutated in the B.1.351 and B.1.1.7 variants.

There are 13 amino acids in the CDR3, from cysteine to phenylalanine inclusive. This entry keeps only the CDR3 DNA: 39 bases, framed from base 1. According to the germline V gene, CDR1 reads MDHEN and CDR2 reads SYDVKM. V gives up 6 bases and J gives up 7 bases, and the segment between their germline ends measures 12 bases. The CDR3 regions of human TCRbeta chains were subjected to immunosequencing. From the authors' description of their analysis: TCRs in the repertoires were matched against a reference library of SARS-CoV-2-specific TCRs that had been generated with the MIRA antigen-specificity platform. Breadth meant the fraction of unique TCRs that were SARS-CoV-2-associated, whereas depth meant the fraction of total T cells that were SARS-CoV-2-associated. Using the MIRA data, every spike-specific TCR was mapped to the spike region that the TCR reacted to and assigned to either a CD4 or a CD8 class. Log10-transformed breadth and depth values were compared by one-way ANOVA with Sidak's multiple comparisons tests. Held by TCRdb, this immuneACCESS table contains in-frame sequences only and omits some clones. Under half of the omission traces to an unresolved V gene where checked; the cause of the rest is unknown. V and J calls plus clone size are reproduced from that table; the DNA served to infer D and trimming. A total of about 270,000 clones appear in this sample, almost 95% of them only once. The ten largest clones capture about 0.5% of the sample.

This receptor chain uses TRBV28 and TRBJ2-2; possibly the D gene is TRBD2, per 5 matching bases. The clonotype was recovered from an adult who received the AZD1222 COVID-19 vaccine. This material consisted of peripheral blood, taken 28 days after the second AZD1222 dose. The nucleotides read TGTGCCAGCAGATCCACCGGGGACGGGGAGCTGTTTTTT. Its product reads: CASRSTGDGELFF.